This T cell receptor beta chain was sequenced for a study of blood T cells in healthy people across ages. The germline V gene encodes CDR1 ENHRY and CDR2 SYGVKD. The CDR3 is 12 amino acids. Trimming removed 8 bases at V and 9 bases at J, with 14 bases between. A second PCR, run for about 7 to 11 cycles, used a sample-barcoded 5' primer plus a J-beta primer mix. TCRdb re-derived calls from the 5' RACE reads in MiXCR, one entry per CDR3 protein. The table records around 1,500,000 distinct CDR3 sequences, 42% of them present only once. The chain is built from TRBV10-3 and TRBJ2-1; D not resolved. The sequenced sample consisted of blood. The receptor was isolated from a woman younger than 30 in good health. This CDR3 reads CAICGESGEQFF. The CDR3 nucleotides are TGTGCCATCTGTGGGGAATCGGGTGAGCAGTTCTTC.